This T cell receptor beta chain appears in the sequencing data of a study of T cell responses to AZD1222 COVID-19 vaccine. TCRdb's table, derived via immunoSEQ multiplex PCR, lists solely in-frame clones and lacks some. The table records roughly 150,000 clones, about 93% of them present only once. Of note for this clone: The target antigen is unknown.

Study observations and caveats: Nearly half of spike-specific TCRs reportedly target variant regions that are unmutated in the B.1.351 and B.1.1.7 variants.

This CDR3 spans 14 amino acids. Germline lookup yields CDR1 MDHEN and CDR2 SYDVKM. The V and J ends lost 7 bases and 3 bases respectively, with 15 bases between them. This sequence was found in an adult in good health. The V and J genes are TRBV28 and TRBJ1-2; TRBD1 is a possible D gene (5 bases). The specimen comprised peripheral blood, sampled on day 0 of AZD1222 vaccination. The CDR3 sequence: CASTPKAGYYGYTF. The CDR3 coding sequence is TGTGCCAGCACCCCCAAGGCAGGGTACTATGGCTACACCTTC.